The next 17 T cell receptor beta chains were all read from a single sample in a study of cytomegalovirus exposure and HLA in healthy donors listed by TCRdb under 2017. The library was obtained by the immunoSEQ multiplex PCR assay. For the multiplex PCR, a mixture combining 60 forward primers for TCR Vbeta segments and 13 reverse primers for TCR Jbeta segments was used. What TCRdb holds here is the immuneACCESS table cut down to in-frame rearrangements. Part of the clones is not present; checked against another copy, under half of the missing clones reflect an unresolved V gene, and the others are unexplained. The sample has some 180,000 clones on record, around a tenth of them singletons. The ten most abundant clones make up 1% to 1.5% of the sample. Material: PBMCs. The receptor set was obtained from a woman aged 25 to 39 in good health and CMV-seropositive.

The V call is TRBV5-1, the J call TRBJ2-3; no definite D call. This CDR3 spans 14 amino acids. Germline lookup yields CDR1 SGHRS and CDR2 YFSETQ. Trimming shortened V by 5 bases and J by 0 bases, and 10 bases separated the two germline ends. For the CDR3, the DNA is TGCGCCAGCAGACGCGGTGCTAGCACAGATACGCAGTATTTT. It encodes CASRRGASTDTQYF.

The chain combines TRBV4-1 with TRBJ2-4; TRBD2 matches 13 bases. Germline assignment: CDR1 MGHRA and CDR2 YSYEKL. The length of the CDR3 is 15 residues. Unmatched junction bases numbered 7, after V lost 4 bases and J lost 10 bases. The CDR3 spells CASSLRLAGGQIQYF. The CDR3 coding sequence is TGCGCCAGCAGCCTGCGACTAGCGGGAGGCCAAATTCAGTACTTC.

Only a few counts were recorded for this clone. The chain joins TRBV5-1 to TRBJ1-1; TRBD1 aligns across 7 bases. V lost 0 bases, J lost 7 bases, and 9 bases stayed unmatched. The CDR3 runs 15 residues. Germline loops: CDR1 SGHRS, CDR2 YFSETQ. CDR3 bases: TGCGCCAGCAGCTTGGTTGAAGGGGGCGCGGGTGAAGCTTTCTTT. This translates into CASSLVEGGAGEAFF.

This sequence joins TRBV18 and TRBJ2-7; 7 bases align to TRBD2. Trimming removed 0 bases from V and 4 bases from J; junction bases left unmatched: 9. CDR3 length: 16 residues. Germline CDR1 KGHSH, CDR2 LQKENI. DNA of the CDR3: TGTGCCAGCTCACCACCGGCCCCGGGAGGTAGTTACGAGCAGTACTTC. The encoded protein is CASSPPAPGGSYEQYF.

V gene TRBV5-4 combines with J gene TRBJ1-4; D is possibly TRBD1 (5 bases). Germline-derived CDR1 and CDR2 are SGHNT and YYREEE (reference sequence). V was trimmed by 1 base and J by 7 bases, leaving 11 bases between them. This CDR3 spans 14 amino acids. CDR3 amino acids: CASSLTGRSEKLFF. CDR3 in DNA: TGTGCCAGCAGCTTGACAGGCCGAAGTGAAAAACTGTTTTTT.

The chain uses TRBV27 and TRBJ2-7; TRBD1 aligns across 8 bases. Germline V gene sequence: CDR1 MNHEY, CDR2 SMNVEV (reference sequence). Trimming took 0 bases from V and 11 from J; bases not matched to a gene: 15. The CDR3 is made up of 16 amino acids. CDR3 residues: CASSLSIHRGTGQEYF. CDR3 nucleotide sequence: TGTGCCAGCAGTTTATCAATCCACCGAGGGACAGGACAAGAGTACTTC.

The CDR3 DNA is TGTGCCAGTAGTATAGATATATTAGGACAGGGGAACACCGGGGAGCTGTTTTTT. This translates into CASSIDILGQGNTGELFF. The V gene is TRBV19, the J gene TRBJ2-2; 8 nucleotides agree with TRBD1. Germline lookup yields CDR1 LNHDA and CDR2 SQIVND (reference sequence). The CDR3 is 18 residues long. V lost 0 bases and J lost 1; bases outside the gene matches: 7. Full variable domain (rest looked up from reference TRBV19 and TRBJ2-2): DGGITQSPKYLFRKEGQNVTLSCEQNLNHDAMYWYRQDPGQGLRLIYYSQIVNDFQKGDIAEGYSVSREKKESFPLTVTSAQKNPTAFYLCASSIDILGQGNTGELFFGEGSRLTVL.

This clone has more than one count but fewer than ten. The J gene is TRBJ2-6, the V gene TRBV25-1; TRBD2 might be the D (5 bases). The CDR3 consists of 16 residues. With 3 bases removed from V and 2 bases from J, the gap between germline ends came to 11 bases. Germline assignment: CDR1 MGHDK and CDR2 SYGVNS. The CDR3 nucleotides are TGTGCCAGCAGTGATGGACTGGTGGCTGGGGCCAACGTCCTGACTTTC. It translates to CASSDGLVAGANVLTF.

The chain has TRBV5-1 and TRBJ2-3; 9 bases are a match to TRBD2. This CDR3 is 15 amino acids long. V was clipped by 0 bases and J by 5 bases; unmatched bases: 4. The germline gives CDR1 SGHRS, CDR2 YFSETQ. Here the CDR3 reads CASSLVSGRLDTQYF. DNA of the CDR3: TGCGCCAGCAGCTTGGTTAGCGGGAGATTAGATACGCAGTATTTT.

This clone was observed a handful of times. Compared with germline, one end of the junction differs, possibly owing to a read error. The chain links TRBV4-1 to TRBJ2-3; D uncertain. The CDR3 extends over 14 amino acids. The V gene's germline CDR1 is MGHRA and CDR2 YSYEKL. The CDR3, as DNA: TGCGCCAGCAGCCAAGATTTGGTTGGTTCGCGGCTGACTTTT. It is translated as CASSQDLVGSRLTF.

This clone was seen a handful of times. This chain connects TRBV18 to TRBJ1-2; D might be TRBD1 (6 bases). From germline, CDR1 is KGHSH and CDR2 LQKENI. The CDR3 loop spans 12 amino acids. With 4 bases removed from V and 5 bases from J, the gap between germline ends came to 8 bases. CDR3 sequence (DNA): TGTGCCAGCTCACTCGGACAGTATGGCTACACCTTC. Translating gives CASSLGQYGYTF.

This clone was counted between two and nine times. This chain links TRBV10-2 with TRBJ2-2, with 14 bases identical to TRBD2. Germline-derived CDR1 and CDR2 are WSHSY and SAAADI. The CDR3 spans 18 residues. The V segment lost 3 bases and the J segment 5 bases; nucleotides outside the gene matches: 8. The DNA of the CDR3 is TGCGCCAGCAGTGACCCGGGACTAGCGGGAGCGTCTACCGGGGAGCTGTTTTTT. This codes for CASSDPGLAGASTGELFF.

A few counts support this clone. This chain uses TRBV6-5 with TRBJ2-2; D is perhaps TRBD2 (5 bases). The CDR3 contains 15 residues. Trimming left V 5 bases short and J 3 bases short, with 13 bases between. The V gene's germline CDR1 is MNHEY and CDR2 SVGAGI. Here the CDR3 reads CASSRSGVDTGELFF. The CDR3 nucleotides read TGTGCCAGCAGTCGAAGCGGTGTCGACACCGGGGAGCTGTTTTTT.

This clone was seen only a few times. The J gene is TRBJ1-2, the V gene TRBV6-6, with TRBD1 matching over 8 bases. This CDR3 has 15 residues. Germline trimming cut 6 bases from V and 8 bases from J; bases unmatched to any gene: 14. The V gene's germline CDR1 is MNHNY and CDR2 SVGAGI (reference sequence). In DNA, the CDR3 is TGTGCCAGCAGCGAGCGAAAGGACAGGGTTGACGGCTACACCTTC. As protein: CASSERKDRVDGYTF.

This clone was recorded a few times. V gene TRBV7-7 combines with J gene TRBJ2-5; D is perhaps TRBD1 (6 bases). The CDR3 runs 16 residues. Germline values: CDR1 SSHAT, CDR2 FNYEAQ (reference sequence). V dropped 0 bases and J dropped 3 bases, with 14 bases sitting between them. The CDR3 loop reads CASSLAGQGAEETQYF. The CDR3 nucleotides read TGTGCCAGCAGCTTAGCGGGACAAGGTGCCGAAGAGACCCAGTACTTC.

This clone was recorded a few times. The chain combines TRBV21-1 with TRBJ2-7; the table assigns TRBD2, which was not confirmed against the DNA. TRBV21-1 is a documented pseudogene. The CDR3 extends over 13 amino acids. The CDR3 reads CASSKACTYEQYF. For the CDR3, the DNA is TGTGCCAGCAGCAAAGCATGTACCTACGAGCAGTACTTC.

V is TRBV5-4 and J is TRBJ1-1; TRBD1 matches at 7 bases. The V segment lost 4 bases and the J segment 6 bases; nucleotides outside the gene matches: 18. Germline V gene lookup returns CDR1 SGHNT and CDR2 YYREEE (reference sequence). The CDR3 runs to 17 residues. CDR3 in amino acids: CASSPHRDSLLGSEAFF. The DNA of the CDR3 is TGTGCCAGCAGCCCGCACCGGGACAGTCTTTTGGGGTCTGAAGCTTTCTTT.